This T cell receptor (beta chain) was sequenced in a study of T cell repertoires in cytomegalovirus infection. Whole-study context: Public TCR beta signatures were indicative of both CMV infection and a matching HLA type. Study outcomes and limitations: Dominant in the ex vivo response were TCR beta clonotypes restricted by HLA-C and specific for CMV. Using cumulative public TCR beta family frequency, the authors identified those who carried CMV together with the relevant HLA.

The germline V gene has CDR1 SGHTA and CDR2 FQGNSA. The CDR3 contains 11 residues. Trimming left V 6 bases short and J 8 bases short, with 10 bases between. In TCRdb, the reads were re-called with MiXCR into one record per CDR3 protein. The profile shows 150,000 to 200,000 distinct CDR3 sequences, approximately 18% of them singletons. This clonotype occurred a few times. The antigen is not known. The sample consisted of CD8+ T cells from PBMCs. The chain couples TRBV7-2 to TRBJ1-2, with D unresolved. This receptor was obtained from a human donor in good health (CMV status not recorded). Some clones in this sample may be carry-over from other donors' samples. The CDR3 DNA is TGTGCCAGCAGTTCCTTGGAGGGCTACACCTTC. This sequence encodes CASSSLEGYTF.